The T cell receptor (beta chain) described here comes from a study of blood T cell repertoires in COVID-19. About the research overall: The study drew acute and convalescent COVID-19 samples from the United States, Italy and Spain. T cells, B-cell-depleted T cells, or PBMCs provided the cDNA or gDNA that served as material.

The data were produced by immunoSEQ multiplex PCR, yet TCRdb's version contains in-frame clones alone and is incomplete. The data hold more than 250,000 clones, with roughly 89% observed a single time. Germline CDR1 and CDR2: KGHDR and SFDVKD. The CDR3 is 15 residues long. V lost 4 bases, J lost 6 bases, and 14 bases lay in between. This chain uses TRBV24-1 with TRBJ1-4, with D possibly being TRBD1 (5 bases). This TCR was sampled from a woman aged 40 to 55 who had recovered from COVID-19. The source material was PBMCs or T cells enriched from blood (not recorded which). The CDR3 bases are TGTGCCACCAGTGACGCCGACAGTCATGATGAAAAACTGTTTTTT. It is translated as CATSDADSHDEKLFF.